These T cell receptor beta chains were read from a single sample in a study of regulatory T cells in long-lasting Graves disease. TCRdb ran MiXCR on the multiplex PCR reads and lists one entry per CDR3 protein. The table shows more than 400,000 distinct CDR3 sequences, with 15% to 20% occurring only once. The data also belong to a second study, concerning T cells in Graves' hyperthyroidism and ophthalmopathy.

This specimen consisted of peripheral blood mononuclear cells (PBMCs), obtained at new diagnosis, from a patient treated with antithyroid drugs. These receptor sequences come from a woman aged 25 to 39 with Graves disease. CDR3s include the opening cysteine and the closing phenylalanine or tryptophan. Fields, in order: clone size, D gene, J gene, V gene, CDR3 protein, CDR3 DNA. D genes are given only for firm matches. Expanded clones are given a class, and other clones once, few, many or no size at all.

NA,NA,TRBJ2-3,TRBV7-8,CASRWADTQYF,TGTGCCAGCCGTTGGGCAGATACGCAGTATTTT
few,NA,TRBJ1-1,TRBV20-1,CSARDDPARNTEAFF,TGCAGTGCTAGAGATGATCCGGCAAGAAACACTGAAGCTTTCTTT
once,NA,TRBJ2-7,TRBV11-2,CASGRQNEQYF,TGTGCCAGCGGGAGACAAAACGAGCAGTACTTC
many,NA,TRBJ1-1,TRBV28,CASSLGRGLKSGNTEAFF,TGTGCCAGCAGTTTGGGCCGGGGGCTTAAGTCTGGGAACACTGAAGCTTTCTTT
many,TRBD1,TRBJ2-7,TRBV28,CASSLITGGRYEQYF,TGTGCCAGCAGTCTCATCACAGGGGGCCGATACGAGCAGTACTTC
NA,NA,TRBJ1-1,TRBV7-9,CAIERGVGTEAFF,TGTGCCATCGAGAGGGGGGTAGGCACTGAAGCTTTCTTT
many,TRBD1,TRBJ1-1,TRBV28,CASSRPQGAQGTEAFF,TGTGCCAGCAGCAGACCTCAGGGGGCGCAAGGCACTGAAGCTTTCTTT
many,TRBD2,TRBJ2-1,TRBV19,CASSIGSGTYNEQFF,TGTGCCAGTAGTATAGGTAGCGGGACTTACAATGAGCAGTTCTTC
few,NA,TRBJ1-1,TRBV7-6,CASSPSRVRVNTEAFF,TGTGCCAGCAGCCCCAGTCGGGTGAGAGTTAACACTGAAGCTTTCTTT
many,NA,TRBJ2-7,TRBV20-1,CSASSQAGGSYEQYF,TGCAGTGCTAGCTCTCAGGCAGGGGGGTCCTACGAGCAGTACTTC
many,TRBD1,TRBJ2-7,TRBV3-1,CASSLRQGPYEQYF,TGTGCCAGCAGCCTTCGACAGGGACCCTACGAGCAGTACTTC
few,NA,TRBJ2-1,TRBV20-1,CSARDRSEPYNEQFF,TGCAGTGCTAGAGATCGGAGCGAGCCCTACAATGAGCAGTTCTTC
few,TRBD1,TRBJ1-1,TRBV29-1,CSVEVGGVAFF,TGCAGCGTTGAAGTAGGGGGCGTAGCTTTCTTT
many,TRBD1,TRBJ1-2,TRBV30,CAWSVRLGGGYGYTF,TGTGCCTGGAGTGTACGGCTAGGGGGCGGCTATGGCTACACCTTC
few,TRBD1,TRBJ1-5,TRBV7-2,CASSKTGQGGEPQHF,TGTGCCAGCAGCAAGACTGGACAGGGTGGTGAGCCCCAGCATTTT
NA,NA,TRBJ2-3,TRBV9,CASSLGREWADTQYF,TGTGCCAGCAGCCTTGGTCGGGAGTGGGCAGATACGCAGTATTTT
NA,NA,TRBJ1-2,TRBV6-1,CASSATVVGGGGYTF,TGTGCCAGCAGTGCGACTGTTGTGGGGGGCGGTGGCTACACCTTC
few,NA,TRBJ2-7,TRBV9,CASSVDGKLYEQYF,TGTGCCAGCAGCGTTGACGGGAAACTGTACGAGCAGTACTTC
many,NA,TRBJ2-2,TRBV12-3/TRBV12-4,CASSRGLLHGELFF,TGTGCCAGCAGCCGGGGACTCCTCCACGGGGAGCTGTTTTTT
NA,NA,TRBJ2-7,TRBV6-1,CASSTGLVDYEQYF,TGTGCCAGCAGTACCGGGCTGGTTGATTACGAGCAGTACTTC
many,TRBD1,TRBJ2-1,TRBV5-4,CASSEGQGSYNEQFF,TGTGCCAGCAGCGAGGGACAGGGGTCCTACAATGAGCAGTTCTTC
NA,NA,TRBJ2-2,TRBV29-1,CSVYTGELFF,TGCAGCGTTTATACCGGGGAGCTGTTTTTT
few,NA,TRBJ2-6,TRBV19,CASSIQASGANVLTF,TGTGCCAGTAGCATTCAGGCCTCTGGGGCCAACGTCCTGACTTTC
many,NA,TRBJ2-5,TRBV7-2,CASSLDFEGGETQYF,TGTGCCAGCAGCTTAGATTTTGAGGGGGGGGAGACCCAGTACTTC
many,TRBD1,TRBJ1-6,TRBV7-3,CASSSGTDDSPLHF,TGTGCCAGCAGCTCCGGGACAGATGATTCACCCCTCCACTTT
few,NA,TRBJ1-2,TRBV19,CASNRGGPNYGYTF,TGTGCCAGTAATAGGGGAGGCCCTAACTATGGCTACACCTTC
many,NA,TRBJ2-1,TRBV20-1,CSAPLESYNEQFF,TGCAGTGCCCCCTTGGAATCCTACAATGAGCAGTTCTTC
NA,NA,TRBJ2-5,TRBV7-2,CASRLGGVRETQYF,TGTGCCAGCAGGCTAGGGGGAGTTCGGGAGACCCAGTACTTC
many,NA,TRBJ2-7,TRBV13,CASSLASRRSYEQYF,TGTGCCAGCAGCTTAGCCAGCCGTCGGTCCTACGAGCAGTACTTC
many,NA,TRBJ2-7,TRBV2,CASNRDSSYEQYF,TGTGCCAGCAACCGGGACTCTTCCTACGAGCAGTACTTC
NA,TRBD1,TRBJ2-3,TRBV29-1,CSVAKGAPTDTQYF,TGCAGCGTGGCCAAGGGGGCCCCCACAGATACGCAGTATTTT
many,TRBD1,TRBJ1-5,TRBV2,CASSGQVGQPQHF,TGTGCCAGCAGCGGACAGGTTGGGCAGCCCCAGCATTTT
few,TRBD2,TRBJ2-7,TRBV13,CASSLRTSGRVDEQYF,TGTGCCAGCAGCCTAAGGACTAGCGGGAGGGTGGACGAGCAGTACTTC
few,NA,TRBJ2-3,TRBV7-6,CASSAEAGTQYF,TGTGCCAGCAGCGCCGAAGCGGGTACGCAGTATTTT
NA,NA,TRBJ2-7,TRBV20-1,CSARDDGTDLWEQYF,TGCAGTGCTAGAGATGATGGGACGGATTTGTGGGAGCAGTACTTC
many,TRBD2,TRBJ2-3,TRBV6-2/TRBV6-3,CASRELADTQYF,TGTGCCAGCAGGGAACTAGCGGATACGCAGTATTTT
NA,NA,TRBJ2-3,TRBV19,CASSTQDVGDTQYF,TGTGCCAGTAGTACCCAAGACGTTGGAGATACGCAGTATTTT
many,NA,TRBJ2-5,TRBV20-1,CSASRGIWETQYF,TGCAGTGCTAGCCGCGGGATTTGGGAGACCCAGTACTTC
many,TRBD1,TRBJ2-3,TRBV24-1,CATSEIGQGRQYF,TGTGCCACCAGTGAGATCGGACAGGGACGGCAGTATTTT
many,TRBD1,TRBJ2-7,TRBV5-1,CASSWGTGGYEQYF,TGCGCCAGCAGCTGGGGGACAGGGGGCTACGAGCAGTACTTC
many,NA,TRBJ2-3,TRBV2,CASSEEDTQYF,TGTGCCAGCAGTGAGGAAGATACGCAGTATTTT
many,NA,TRBJ1-2,TRBV20-1,CSLLWTQGFYGYTF,TGCAGTCTACTATGGACACAGGGCTTCTATGGCTACACCTTC
NA,NA,TRBJ2-2,TRBV6-1,CASAGSEAGELFF,TGTGCCAGCGCCGGGAGCGAGGCCGGGGAGCTGTTTTTT
few,NA,TRBJ2-7,TRBV11-2,CASSLSFTYEQYF,TGTGCCAGCAGCTTAAGTTTTACTTACGAGCAGTACTTC
few,TRBD2,TRBJ2-3,TRBV9,CASSETSGRATDTQYF,TGTGCCAGCAGCGAGACTAGCGGGAGGGCGACAGATACGCAGTATTTT
few,TRBD2,TRBJ2-1,TRBV9,CASSFRIAGINEQFF,TGTGCCAGCAGCTTCCGCATAGCGGGAATCAATGAGCAGTTCTTC
few,NA,TRBJ2-7,TRBV7-9,CASSLEATAGVINEQYF,TGTGCCAGCAGCTTAGAGGCTACGGCAGGGGTAATCAACGAGCAGTACTTC
NA,TRBD1,TRBJ2-1,TRBV10-3,CAISVSRTGNFLEGQFF,TGTGCCATCAGTGTCTCAAGGACAGGGAATTTTTTAGAAGGGCAGTTCTTC
few,NA,TRBJ1-5,TRBV20-1,CSARDLAGAFQPQHF,TGCAGTGCTAGAGATTTGGCAGGGGCCTTTCAGCCCCAGCATTTT
few,NA,TRBJ2-2,TRBV2,CASQGVVSTGELFF,TGTGCCAGCCAGGGCGTGGTGTCCACCGGGGAGCTGTTTTTT
many,TRBD1,TRBJ2-7,TRBV27,CASRRAPGQGYEQYF,TGTGCCAGCAGGCGGGCCCCGGGACAGGGGTACGAGCAGTACTTC
NA,TRBD2,TRBJ2-1,TRBV5-1,CASSLELAGSYNEQFF,TGCGCCAGCAGCTTGGAACTAGCGGGCTCCTACAATGAGCAGTTCTTC
NA,TRBD1,TRBJ2-4,TRBV6-1,CASSPRRQGYKNIQYF,TGTGCCAGCAGTCCCCGCAGACAGGGGTACAAAAACATTCAGTACTTC
NA,NA,TRBJ1-3,TRBV7-9,CASSLATGNTIYF,TGTGCCAGCAGCTTAGCTACTGGAAACACCATATATTTT
NA,TRBD2,TRBJ2-7,TRBV29-1,CSVKGRTSGRLYEQYF,TGCAGCGTAAAGGGGAGGACTAGCGGGAGGTTGTACGAGCAGTACTTC
NA,TRBD1,TRBJ2-5,TRBV25-1,CASSVPGTGDETQYF,TGTGCCAGCAGTGTACCCGGGACAGGGGATGAGACCCAGTACTTC
many,TRBD2,TRBJ2-5,TRBV30,CAWTGGSFQETQYF,TGTGCCTGGACCGGCGGGAGTTTCCAAGAGACCCAGTACTTC